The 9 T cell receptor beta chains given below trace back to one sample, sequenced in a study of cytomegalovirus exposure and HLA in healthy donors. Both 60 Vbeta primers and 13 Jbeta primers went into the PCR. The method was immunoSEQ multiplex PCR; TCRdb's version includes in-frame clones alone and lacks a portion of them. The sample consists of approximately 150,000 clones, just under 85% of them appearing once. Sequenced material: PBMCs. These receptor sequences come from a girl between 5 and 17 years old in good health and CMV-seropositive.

The CDR3 region is CASSPKQGPYAYEQYF. Here the CDR3 DNA reads TGTGCCAGCAGTCCAAAACAGGGGCCATATGCCTACGAGCAGTACTTC. The chain couples TRBV7-9 to TRBJ2-7; 7 nucleotides align to TRBD1. CDR3 length: 16 amino acids. J was trimmed by 2 bases and V by 6 bases; bases with no gene match: 13. CDR1 and CDR2 from the germline V gene are SEHNR and FQNEAQ (reference sequence).

The CDR3 region is CASSVAQGNYGYTF. The CDR3 DNA reads TGTGCCAGCAGCGTAGCTCAGGGTAACTATGGCTACACCTTC. V and J are TRBV9 and TRBJ1-2; TRBD1 is a possible D gene (5 bases). V shed 0 bases and J shed 1 base, with 7 bases lying between them. This CDR3 comprises 14 residues. Germline V CDR1 and CDR2: SGDLS, YYNGEE. Looking up the rest from reference TRBV9 and TRBJ1-2 gives the full variable domain: DSGVTQTPKHLITATGQRVTLRCSPRSGDLSVYWYQQSLDQGLQFLIQYYNGEERAKGNILERFSAQQFPDLHSELNLSSLELGDSALYFCASSVAQGNYGYTFGSGTRLTVV.

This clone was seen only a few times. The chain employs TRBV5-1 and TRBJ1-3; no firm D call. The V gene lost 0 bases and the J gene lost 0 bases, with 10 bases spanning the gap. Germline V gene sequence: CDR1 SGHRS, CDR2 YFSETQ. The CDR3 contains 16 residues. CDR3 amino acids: CASSLDPQNSGNTIYF. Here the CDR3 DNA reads TGCGCCAGCAGCTTGGATCCGCAGAACTCTGGAAACACCATATATTTT.

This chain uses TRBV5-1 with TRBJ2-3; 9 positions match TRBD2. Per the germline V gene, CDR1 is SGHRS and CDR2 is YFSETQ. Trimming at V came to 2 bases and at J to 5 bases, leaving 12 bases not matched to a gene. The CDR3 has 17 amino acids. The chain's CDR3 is CASSFPTAGGERDTQYF. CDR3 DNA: TGCGCCAGCAGCTTCCCCACGGCGGGGGGGGAACGAGATACGCAGTATTTT.

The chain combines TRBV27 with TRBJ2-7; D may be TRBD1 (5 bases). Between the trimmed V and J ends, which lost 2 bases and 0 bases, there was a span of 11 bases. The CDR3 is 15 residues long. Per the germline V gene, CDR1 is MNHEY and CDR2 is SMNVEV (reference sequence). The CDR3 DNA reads TGTGCCAGCAGTTTAACCTTAGGGGCCTCCTACGAGCAGTACTTC. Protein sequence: CASSLTLGASYEQYF.

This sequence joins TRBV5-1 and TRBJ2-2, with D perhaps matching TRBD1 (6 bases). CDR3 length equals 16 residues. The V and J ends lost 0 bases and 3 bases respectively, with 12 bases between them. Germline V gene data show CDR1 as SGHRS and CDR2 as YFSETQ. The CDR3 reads CASSLANGGYTGELFF. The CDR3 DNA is TGCGCCAGCAGCTTGGCGAATGGGGGCTACACCGGGGAGCTGTTTTTT.

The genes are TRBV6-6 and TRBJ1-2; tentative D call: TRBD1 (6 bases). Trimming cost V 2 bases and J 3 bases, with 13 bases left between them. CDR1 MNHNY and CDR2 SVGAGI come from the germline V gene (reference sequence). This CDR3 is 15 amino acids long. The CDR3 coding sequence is TGTGCCAGCAGTTACACGGTACAGGGACACTATGGCTACACCTTC. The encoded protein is CASSYTVQGHYGYTF.

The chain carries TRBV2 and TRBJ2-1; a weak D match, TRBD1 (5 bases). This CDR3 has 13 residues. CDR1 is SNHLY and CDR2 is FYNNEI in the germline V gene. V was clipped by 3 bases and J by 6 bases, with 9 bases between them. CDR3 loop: CASSEYRGNEQFF. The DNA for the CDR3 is TGTGCCAGCAGTGAGTATAGGGGCAATGAGCAGTTCTTC.

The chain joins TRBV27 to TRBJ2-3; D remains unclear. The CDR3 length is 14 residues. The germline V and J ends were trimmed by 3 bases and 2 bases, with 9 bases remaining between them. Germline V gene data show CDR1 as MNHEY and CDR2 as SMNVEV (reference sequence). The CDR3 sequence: CASSFLGNTDTQYF. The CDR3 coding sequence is TGTGCCAGCAGTTTTCTTGGCAACACAGATACGCAGTATTTT.